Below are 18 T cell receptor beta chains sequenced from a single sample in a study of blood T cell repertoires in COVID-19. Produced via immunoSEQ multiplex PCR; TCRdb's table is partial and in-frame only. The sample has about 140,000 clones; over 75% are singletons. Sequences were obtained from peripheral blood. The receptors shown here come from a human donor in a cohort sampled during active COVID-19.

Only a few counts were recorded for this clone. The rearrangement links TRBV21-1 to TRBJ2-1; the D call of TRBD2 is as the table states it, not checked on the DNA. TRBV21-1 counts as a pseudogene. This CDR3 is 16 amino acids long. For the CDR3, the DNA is TGTGCCAGCAGCAAAGAACGGAGAGGTTCCTACAATGAGCAGTTCTTC. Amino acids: CASSKERRGSYNEQFF.

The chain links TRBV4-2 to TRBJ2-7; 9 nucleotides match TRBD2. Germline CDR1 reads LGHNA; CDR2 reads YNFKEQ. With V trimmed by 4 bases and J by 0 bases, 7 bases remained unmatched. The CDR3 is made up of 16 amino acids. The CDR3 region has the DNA TGTGCCAGCAGCCGCGGGTCTAGCGGGAACTCCTACGAGCAGTACTTC. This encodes CASSRGSSGNSYEQYF.

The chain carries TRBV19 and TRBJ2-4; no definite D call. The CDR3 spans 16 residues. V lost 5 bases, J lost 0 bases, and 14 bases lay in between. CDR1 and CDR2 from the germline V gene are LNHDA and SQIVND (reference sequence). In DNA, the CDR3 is TGTGCCAGTAGTCCCTCTATAACGGGAGCCAAAAACATTCAGTACTTC. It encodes CASSPSITGAKNIQYF.

CDR3 sequence: CASSVSSYEQYF. CDR3 nucleotides: TGTGCCAGCAGTGTCAGCTCCTACGAGCAGTACTTC. The V and J genes are TRBV25-1 and TRBJ2-7; D ambiguous. Trimming took 4 bases from V and 0 from J, leaving 4 bases between them. The CDR3 is made up of 12 amino acids. Germline V gene sequence: CDR1 MGHDK, CDR2 SYGVNS.

CDR3 bases: TGTGCCAGCAGCTTGGTAGTGACTGCGAACACCGGGGAGCTGTTTTTT. Encoded protein: CASSLVVTANTGELFF. The V and J genes are TRBV5-8 and TRBJ2-2; D unresolved. The CDR3 spans 16 residues. The V and J ends lost 0 bases and 0 bases respectively, with 9 bases between them. Germline V gives CDR1 SGHTS, CDR2 YDEGEE.

This chain's CDR3 is CASSLGFLYGYTF. Written as DNA, the CDR3 is TGTGCCAGTAGTTTGGGCTTCCTCTATGGCTACACCTTC. J is TRBJ1-2 and V is TRBV19; D is ambiguous. Per the germline V gene, CDR1 is LNHDA and CDR2 is SQIVND (reference sequence). CDR3 length: 13 residues. Trimming shortened V by 5 bases and J by 4 bases, and 11 bases separated the two germline ends.

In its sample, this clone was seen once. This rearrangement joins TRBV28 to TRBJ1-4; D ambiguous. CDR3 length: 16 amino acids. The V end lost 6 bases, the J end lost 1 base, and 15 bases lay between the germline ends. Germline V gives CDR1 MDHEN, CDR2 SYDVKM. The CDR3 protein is CASSSRGDETNEKLFF. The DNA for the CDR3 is TGTGCCAGCAGCTCGCGCGGCGACGAAACTAATGAAAAACTGTTTTTT. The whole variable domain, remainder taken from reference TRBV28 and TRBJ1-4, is DVKVTQSSRYLVKRTGEKVFLECVQDMDHENMFWYRQDPGLGLRLIYFSYDVKMKEKGDIPEGYSVSREKKERFSLILESASTNQTSMYLCASSSRGDETNEKLFFGSGTQLSVL.

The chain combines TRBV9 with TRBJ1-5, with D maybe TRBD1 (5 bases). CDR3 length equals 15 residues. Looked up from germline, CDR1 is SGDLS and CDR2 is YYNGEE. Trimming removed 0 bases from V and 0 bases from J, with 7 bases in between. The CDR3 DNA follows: TGTGCCAGCAGCGTAGGACAGTATAGCAATCAGCCCCAGCATTTT. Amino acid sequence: CASSVGQYSNQPQHF.

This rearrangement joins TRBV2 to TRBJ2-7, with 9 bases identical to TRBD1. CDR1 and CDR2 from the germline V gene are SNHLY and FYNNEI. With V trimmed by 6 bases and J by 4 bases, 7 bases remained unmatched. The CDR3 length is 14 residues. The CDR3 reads CASRPGTGKYEQYF. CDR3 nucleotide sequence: TGTGCCAGCAGACCCGGGACAGGGAAGTACGAGCAGTACTTC.

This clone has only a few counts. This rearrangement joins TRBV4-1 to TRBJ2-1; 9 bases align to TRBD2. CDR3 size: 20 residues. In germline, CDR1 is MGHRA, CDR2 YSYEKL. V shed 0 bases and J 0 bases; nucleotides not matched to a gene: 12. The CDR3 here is CASSQDQIGGRGSSYNEQFF. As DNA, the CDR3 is TGCGCCAGCAGCCAAGATCAGATCGGCGGGAGGGGGAGCTCCTACAATGAGCAGTTCTTC.

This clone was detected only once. Here the CDR3 DNA reads TGTGCCAGCAGCGCACAGCCAGGGATAAAAAACATTCAGTACTTC. Residues: CASSAQPGIKNIQYF. This chain uses TRBV7-3 with TRBJ2-4, with D possibly TRBD1 on 5 matching bases. Germline loops: CDR1 SGHTA, CDR2 FQGTGA. The V end lost 5 bases, the J end lost 4 bases, and 15 bases lay between the germline ends. The CDR3 extends over 15 amino acids. Based on the CDR3 plus reference TRBV7-3 and TRBJ2-4, the full variable domain is GAGVSQTPSNKVTEKGKYVELRCDPISGHTALYWYRQSLGQGPEFLIYFQGTGAADDSGLPNDRFFAVRPEGSVSTLKIQRTERGDSAVYLCASSAQPGIKNIQYFGAGTRLSVL.

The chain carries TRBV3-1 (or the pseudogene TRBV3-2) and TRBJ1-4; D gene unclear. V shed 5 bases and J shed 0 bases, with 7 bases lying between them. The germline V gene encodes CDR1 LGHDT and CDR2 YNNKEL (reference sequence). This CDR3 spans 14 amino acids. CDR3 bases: TGTGCCAGCAGCTTACAGTCAACTAATGAAAAACTGTTTTTT. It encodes CASSLQSTNEKLFF.

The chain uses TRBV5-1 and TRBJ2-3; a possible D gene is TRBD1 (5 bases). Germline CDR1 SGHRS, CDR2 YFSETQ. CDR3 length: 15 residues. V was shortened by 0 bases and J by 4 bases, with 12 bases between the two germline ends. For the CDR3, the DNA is TGCGCCAGCAGCTTGGCAGGGTTTGGTGCAGATACGCAGTATTTT. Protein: CASSLAGFGADTQYF.

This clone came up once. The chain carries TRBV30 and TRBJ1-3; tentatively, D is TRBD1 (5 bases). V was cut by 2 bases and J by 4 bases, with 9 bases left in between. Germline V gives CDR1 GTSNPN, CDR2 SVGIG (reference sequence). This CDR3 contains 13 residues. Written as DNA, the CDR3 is TGTGCCTGGAGTTTGGGGCGAGGAAACACCATATATTTT. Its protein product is CAWSLGRGNTIYF.

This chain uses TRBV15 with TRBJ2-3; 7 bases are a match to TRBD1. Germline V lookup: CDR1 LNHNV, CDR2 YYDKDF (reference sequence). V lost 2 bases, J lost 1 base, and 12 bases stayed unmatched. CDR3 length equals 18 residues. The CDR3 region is CATSRPLGRTGGTDTQYF. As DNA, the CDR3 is TGTGCCACCAGCAGACCCCTAGGGCGAACAGGGGGCACAGATACGCAGTATTTT.

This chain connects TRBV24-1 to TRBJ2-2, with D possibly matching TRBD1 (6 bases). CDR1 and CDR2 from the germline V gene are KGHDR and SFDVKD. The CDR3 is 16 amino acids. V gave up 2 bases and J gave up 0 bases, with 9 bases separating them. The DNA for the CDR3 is TGTGCCACCAGTGATTCAGGGGTCCCGAACACCGGGGAGCTGTTTTTT. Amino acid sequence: CATSDSGVPNTGELFF.

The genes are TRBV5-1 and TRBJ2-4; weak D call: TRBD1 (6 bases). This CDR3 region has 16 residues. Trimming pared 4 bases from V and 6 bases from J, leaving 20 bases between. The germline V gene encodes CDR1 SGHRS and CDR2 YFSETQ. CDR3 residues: CASSGGGADSLNIQYF. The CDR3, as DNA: TGCGCCAGCAGCGGGGGTGGGGCGGACAGCTTAAACATTCAGTACTTC.

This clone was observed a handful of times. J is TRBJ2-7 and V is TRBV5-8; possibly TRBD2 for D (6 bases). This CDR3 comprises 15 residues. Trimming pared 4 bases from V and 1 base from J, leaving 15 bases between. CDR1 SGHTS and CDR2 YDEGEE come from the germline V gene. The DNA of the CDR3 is TGTGCCAGCAGCGCGAGGCGGGGCGGGTCCTACGAGCAGTACTTC. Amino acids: CASSARRGGSYEQYF.